This T cell receptor beta chain was sequenced for a study of cytomegalovirus exposure and HLA in healthy donors (TCRdb year 2017). Regarding the complete study: In an earlier analysis of roughly 590 of the donors, under 300 Gb of sequence data and some 100 million unique TCR beta sequences from roughly 200 million T cells were reported. An early release that covered fewer than 750 HLA-typed donors contained about 300 gigabases of sequencing data and tens of millions of unique TCR sequences. Of the roughly 430 genotyped donors, approximately 80% fell in the genetic ancestry cluster associated with self-reported Caucasian donors. The aim of the study was to test whether cataloging public T cell receptors could identify signatures of past pathogen exposure. The study used immunosequencing to profile the T cell repertoires of about 670 subjects and linked those repertoires to cytomegalovirus serostatus. Along with the approximately 670-subject first cohort, a separate validation cohort of 120 different subjects was used. The study combined high-throughput TCR immunosequencing, statistical association of individual TCRs with disease status, and machine learning to predict cytomegalovirus infection status. To study patterns of TCR occurrence, a later analysis re-analyzed previously published TCR beta repertoires from 550 to 800 donors and added high-resolution HLA genotyping. The later analysis used no new phenotypic data to find candidate immune exposures, relying instead on TCR beta sequences and their occurrence across donors. In an earlier analysis of more than 550 of the donors, high-throughput TCR beta sequencing was used to judge whether each TCR beta V gene segment behaved as functional or pseudogenic. Donor age, sex, ethnicity and CMV serostatus were collected together with the repertoire data. Genome-wide SNP genotypes for about 60% of the roughly 670 donors were used in a later genetic analysis, which treated that subset as a discovery cohort. Every repertoire in the discovery cohort had been generated on one and the same sequencing platform. HLA typing included class I and class II loci at four-digit resolution. Typing coverage differed by locus: A, B, C, DRB1 and DQB1 were typed in roughly 620-640 donors, DQA1 in 522, DPA1 in 606, and DPB1 in roughly 450. Four to six DR-DQ haplotypes were handled as single units for association and clustering, since linkage in the cohort was strong. Among about 410 genotyped donors of the cohort, an average of about 220,000 unique TCR beta nucleotide sequences was sequenced per donor, of which 15% to 20% were non-productive. Study-level results and caveats: The only immune exposure information available for the cohort was CMV serostatus. A group of highly shared sequence variants was considered likely to be a technical artifact of the sequencing pipeline. An earlier analysis of approximately 500 of the donors showed that most TCR beta V segments appeared in productive rearrangements either about 90% or about 30% of the time, which broadly matched IMGT annotations. It was suggested by the authors that the approach could potentially be generalized to other disease states and immunological phenotypes. Because HLA typing was unavailable for some donors at each locus, only the typed subset was used in association tests. At a false discovery rate of 0.05, a later analysis linked about 16,000 TCR beta sequences to specific HLA alleles. Roughly uniform sequencing depth across donors was assumed in presence/absence analyses, although this assumption may not hold. According to a later analysis, parvovirus B19, influenza, CMV and Epstein-Barr virus appeared linked to several top co-occurrence clusters. In a later analysis, most CMV-associated TCR beta chains were found to appear HLA-restricted, with HLA associations seemingly driven largely by CMV exposure. The earlier analysis of approximately 590 of the donors excluded roughly 16 rarely observed V segments, including chromosome 9 orphons, because counts were too low. A further reported finding was that TCR beta sequences accurately predicted the HLA-A and HLA-B alleles for most subjects in the first cohort. While some public TCRs were present in many individuals, most TCR sequences turned up only very rarely across donors. In this cohort, only TCR beta chains were sequenced, and detectable features were limited by the absence of alpha or paired-chain data. In a later analysis, HLA-associated TCR beta chains were found to be more clonally expanded and to have lower generation probabilities than equally common non-associated chains. When HLA alleles, especially DR and DQ, strongly co-occurred, attributing TCR associations to individual alleles was difficult. A few of the identified cytomegalovirus-associated TCR beta chains were confirmed in vitro to be specific for cytomegalovirus antigens. Linkage disequilibrium might explain the correlated functional status among segregating V segments, but an unknown experimental factor could not be ruled out. The classifier was reported to diagnose cytomegalovirus status with high specificity and sensitivity in both the original cohort and the validation cohort. According to a later genetic analysis, donors in an Asian-associated ancestry cluster had fewer N-insertions in productive TCRs than the approximately 610-donor mean. Some IMGT-functional V segments, including TRBV6-2 and TRBV6-3, could not be distinguished by the 87-base-pair reads and were therefore excluded. A later analysis found that TCR association rates varied across HLA loci, with DRB1 alleles showing the most associated TCRs and HLA-C alleles the fewest. V-gene and J-gene trimming of TCR beta chains was associated with a missense DCLRE1C variant in a later genetic analysis, and the association was replicated in an independent cohort. In the study, 150 to 200 TCR beta chains were listed as associated with cytomegalovirus.

The protocol used for the library was the immunoSEQ multiplex PCR assay. For the multiplex PCR, a mixture combining 60 forward primers for TCR Vbeta segments and 13 reverse primers for TCR Jbeta segments was used. Amplification of the CDR3 region of rearranged TCR beta genes was performed with a multiplex PCR assay on genomic DNA. On the Illumina HiSeq System, the amplified TCR beta libraries were sequenced as 87-base-pair reads. Regarding the original processing steps: Across the 500 to 850 repertoires, a later analysis counted tens of millions of unique TCR beta chains, roughly 11 million of which were shared by at least two donors. Raw reads were error-corrected and collapsed into unique sequences by a nearest-neighbor algorithm in which closely related sequences were merged to remove PCR and sequencing errors. Alignment of CDR3 sequences to IMGT reference sequences was used to assign V, D and J gene segments. For a sequence to be retained, at least a six-nucleotide match to both a V gene segment and a J gene segment was required. Rearrangements were classified as productive when the CDR3 lacked stop codons and remained in frame with V and J, and all other rearrangements were classified as non-productive. CDR3 was defined by IMGT convention, running from the second conserved V-encoded cysteine to the conserved J-encoded phenylalanine. The earlier analysis of 500 to 650 of the donors excluded any sequence lacking an unambiguous match to a single V gene segment. An earlier analysis of almost 600 of the donors classified V segments as functional when productive rearrangements were above 56.7% and as segregating when the standard deviation between donors was above 5%. To diagnose cytomegalovirus status from the catalog of TCR beta chain sequences, a statistical classification framework was built. V and J gene assignment, in a later analysis, came from comparing TCR nucleotide sequences with IMGT/GENE-DB human TR gene sequences. Using the TCRdist pipeline, a later analysis assigned CDR3 sequences along with most-parsimonious VDJ recombination scenarios. In a later analysis, every TCR beta chain was defined by the combination of its CDR3 amino acid sequence and its V-gene family, and reads without a unique V-gene family were dropped. As a way to deal with suspected cross-contamination and a sequencing artifact, a later analysis dropped over 550 nucleotide sequences that were highly shared and had low generation probability. In a later analysis, a clonal expansion index for each public chain was calculated from normalized within-repertoire ranks of inferred template counts. In a later analysis, generation probabilities were computed with a VDJ recombination model fitted to out-of-frame rearrangements, and the resulting probabilities were checked against IGoR. In a later analysis, hypergeometric tests were used to score TCR-TCR, TCR-HLA and TCR-CMV co-occurrence, with a repertoire-size bias correction applied to TCR pairs. In a later analysis, false discovery rates were estimated by permuting HLA or CMV assignments 20 times. A later analysis grouped co-occurring TCRs with DBSCAN, adding TCRdist sequence similarity when clustering within HLA-allele-positive subsets. Co-occurrence clustering excluded repertoires with fewer than 30,000 or more than 120,000 public chains, plus five with anomalous nucleotide sharing. The table was pulled from immuneACCESS by TCRdb, which kept in-frame rearrangements only. Such tables lose some clones; where checked, under half of the loss comes from unresolved V genes, and the rest has no known cause. The DNA gave D and trimming, while V, J and clone size come from that table. The sample table records 150,000 to 200,000 clones; approximately 70% of these occur just once. Of the sample, 6% to 7.5% falls within the top ten clones.

In the case of this clone: Its antigen target is currently unknown. No much larger clone exists at a distance of one base, and base qualities are not known.

In total, just over 650 healthy bone marrow donors made up the cohort. At the time of sampling, all cohort members were nominally healthy, though unrecorded immune exposures were likely present. The donor was CMV seropositive and belonged to the group of some 290 seropositive cohort members. A peripheral blood sample was provided by each donor, and peripheral blood mononuclear cells were used for TCR beta sequencing. Genomic DNA extraction from the blood cell samples was performed with the Qiagen DNeasy Blood Extraction Kit. V loses 7 bases, J loses 2 bases, and the germline ends lie 14 bases apart. The CDR3 runs 15 amino acids, cysteine and phenylalanine included. Only the CDR3 DNA stays, 45 bases, in frame from base 1. In the germline V gene, CDR1 corresponds to MNHEY and CDR2 to SVGAGI.

Sample: PBMCs. This clonotype was obtained from a man aged 35 to 55 in good health and CMV-seropositive. The chain is encoded by TRBV6-5 joined to TRBJ1-4; the D region possibly corresponds to TRBD1 (5 bases align). The CDR3 here reads CASKPLGGTNEKLFF. The DNA sequence reads TGTGCCAGCAAGCCTTTGGGGGGTACTAATGAAAAACTGTTTTTT.